This entry lists 20 T cell receptor beta chains sequenced from one sample in a study of siplizumab effects on memory and regulatory T cells. For these receptors, no antigen is known. A roughly 6-day coculture at 37°C was performed with the mixed lymphocyte reaction cells. Sequencing used immunoSEQ multiplex PCR; TCRdb keeps in-frame clones, though not all of them. In the table there are 15,000 to 25,000 clones, about 45% of which are singletons. Sequencing was done on a sample of CFSE-low (dividing) CD4+ T cells sorted from an allogeneic mixed lymphocyte reaction. Receptors originate from a human donor in good health; the cells came from an allogeneic mixed lymphocyte reaction. Some clones in this sample may be carry-over from other donors' samples.

The CDR3 sequence is CASSNPGQGFSYEQYF. DNA for the CDR3: TGTGCCAGTAGTAACCCGGGACAGGGGTTCTCCTACGAGCAGTACTTC. V and J are TRBV19 and TRBJ2-7; 10 positions match TRBD1. Looked up from germline, CDR1 is LNHDA and CDR2 is SQIVND (reference sequence). Unmatched junction bases numbered 6, after V lost 4 bases and J lost 0 bases. The CDR3 extends over 16 amino acids.

The V gene is TRBV27, the J gene TRBJ2-7, with TRBD1 as a possible D gene (6 bases). This CDR3 contains 13 residues. Germline assignment: CDR1 MNHEY and CDR2 SMNVEV (reference sequence). Trimming left V 10 bases short and J 5 bases short, with 18 bases between. Written as DNA, the CDR3 is TGTGCCATCCCGGGACAATGTACCCACGAGCAGTACTTC. Encoded protein: CAIPGQCTHEQYF.

The rearrangement uses TRBV5-1 and TRBJ2-1, with TRBD2 matching 7 bases. In germline, CDR1 is SGHRS, CDR2 YFSETQ. This CDR3 has 15 residues. The V and J ends lost 2 bases and 3 bases, in that order; junction bases with no gene match: 5. CDR3 bases: TGCGCCAGCAGCTTCTCTAGCGGCGGCTACAATGAGCAGTTCTTC. Its protein product is CASSFSSGGYNEQFF.

This clone is classed as medium-sized. In DNA form, the CDR3 reads TGTGCCAGCAGCTTACCTAGCATCTCCTACGAGCAGTACTTC. This sequence encodes CASSLPSISYEQYF. This sequence joins TRBV7-2 and TRBJ2-7, with TRBD2 as a possible D gene (5 bases). The CDR3 extends over 14 amino acids. V was cut by 2 bases and J by 0 bases, with 8 bases left in between. The germline gives CDR1 SGHTA, CDR2 FQGNSA.

This clone has a single count. A much larger clone differs from this one at a single base, so this may be a read error. At the DNA level, this CDR3 is encoded by other sequences in the same sample as well. This chain uses TRBV30 with TRBJ2-7; 7 positions match TRBD2. J gave up 3 bases and V 3 bases, and 17 bases lay outside the gene matches. The germline V gene encodes CDR1 GTSNPN and CDR2 SVGIG (reference sequence). The CDR3 has 17 amino acids. The CDR3 loop is CAWSVGHLGGRNYEQYF. In DNA form, the CDR3 reads TGTGCCTGGAGCGTAGGCCATTTAGGCGGGAGAAACTACGAGCAGTACTTC.

The chain combines TRBV7-2 with TRBJ2-1; D gene uncertain. In germline, CDR1 is SGHTA, CDR2 FQGNSA. The germline V and J ends were trimmed by 5 bases and 3 bases, with 20 bases remaining between them. The CDR3 covers 17 residues. For the CDR3, the DNA is TGTGCCAGCAGCCCCCCCTACCTACCCCCAGACTACAATGAGCAGTTCTTC. Protein sequence: CASSPPYLPPDYNEQFF.

This chain connects TRBV5-1 to TRBJ2-7, with TRBD2 matching over 12 bases. Losses at the gene ends were 5 bases for V and 2 bases for J; bases not matched to a gene: 2. The CDR3 covers 14 residues. Germline V gives CDR1 SGHRS, CDR2 YFSETQ. The DNA for the CDR3 is TGCGCCAGCAGTCGACTAGCGGGAGCCTACGAGCAGTACTTC. It yields the protein CASSRLAGAYEQYF.

The rearrangement uses TRBV6-6 and TRBJ1-5; D remains unclear. This CDR3 is built from 15 residues. Trimming pared 6 bases from V and 0 bases from J, leaving 12 bases between. Germline CDR1 MNHNY, CDR2 SVGAGI (reference sequence). In nucleotides, the CDR3 is TGTGCCAGCAGGGCTGGACGGTATAGCAATCAGCCCCAGCATTTT. Amino acids: CASRAGRYSNQPQHF.

V gene TRBV30 combines with J gene TRBJ1-1; D remains ambiguous. The germline V gene encodes CDR1 GTSNPN and CDR2 SVGIG (reference sequence). The CDR3 is made up of 14 amino acids. The germline V and J ends were trimmed by 2 bases and 3 bases, with 13 bases remaining between them. In nucleotides, the CDR3 is TGTGCCTGGAGTATTGAGGGATGGTACACTGAAGCTTTCTTT. It translates to CAWSIEGWYTEAFF.

A few counts support this clone. The rearrangement uses TRBV12-2 and TRBJ2-1; the table names TRBD2, a call not compared with the DNA. TRBV12-2 is flagged as a pseudogene. This CDR3 has 16 residues. Here the CDR3 reads CASRPKGLAGPNEQFF. For the CDR3, the DNA is TGTGCAAGTCGCCCCAAGGGACTAGCGGGCCCTAATGAGCAGTTCTTC.

A few counts support this clone. The chain employs TRBV5-1 and TRBJ1-2; 9 positions match TRBD1. The J segment lost 8 bases and the V segment lost 3 bases, leaving 5 bases of the junction unmatched. Germline V gene data show CDR1 as SGHRS and CDR2 as YFSETQ. This CDR3 contains 13 residues. DNA of the CDR3: TGCGCCAGCAGCTGGGGACAGGGCCTAGGCTACACCTTC. This sequence encodes CASSWGQGLGYTF.

The V call is TRBV18, the J call TRBJ1-5; D is unresolved. Germline loops: CDR1 KGHSH, CDR2 LQKENI. The germline V and J ends were trimmed by 4 bases and 4 bases, with 17 bases remaining between them. The CDR3 is made up of 16 amino acids. This CDR3 reads CASSQEASVINQPQHF. As DNA, the CDR3 is TGTGCCAGCTCACAGGAAGCGTCGGTGATTAATCAGCCCCAGCATTTT.

The J gene is TRBJ1-5, the V gene TRBV7-2; no reliable D call. The V and J ends lost 5 bases and 7 bases respectively, with 15 bases between them. The CDR3 runs to 14 residues. Germline V gene sequence: CDR1 SGHTA, CDR2 FQGNSA. CDR3: CASSPLVGGQPQHF. In DNA form, the CDR3 reads TGTGCCAGCAGCCCCCTTGTGGGTGGCCAGCCCCAGCATTTT.

This clone was picked up a small number of times. The rearrangement links TRBV18 to TRBJ2-7; 13 nucleotides align to TRBD2. The germline V gene has CDR1 KGHSH and CDR2 LQKENI. After removal of 4 bases from V and 3 bases from J, the junction contained 3 bases not matched to a gene. This CDR3 spans 15 amino acids. CDR3 protein: CASSRGLAGLYEQYF. In DNA form, the CDR3 reads TGTGCCAGCTCACGGGGACTAGCGGGACTCTACGAGCAGTACTTC.

The chain combines TRBV19 with TRBJ2-4, with D perhaps TRBD2 (6 bases). The CDR3 has 13 amino acids. With 7 bases removed from V and 11 bases from J, the gap between germline ends came to 18 bases. Germline CDR1 reads LNHDA; CDR2 reads SQIVND (reference sequence). The CDR3 here is CASTPLGWGVQYF. The CDR3 DNA reads as TGTGCCAGTACCCCCCTAGGTTGGGGGGTTCAGTACTTC.

There are a few counts of this clone. The chain recombines TRBV5-1 with TRBJ1-2; 7 positions match TRBD1. Germline-derived CDR1 and CDR2 are SGHRS and YFSETQ. This CDR3 spans 15 amino acids. The V and J ends lost 4 bases and 8 bases, in that order; junction bases with no gene match: 14. The CDR3, as DNA: TGCGCCAGCAGCCTGGACAGGCTAATCCCATGGGGCTACACCTTC. It codes for CASSLDRLIPWGYTF.

The chain couples TRBV11-2 to TRBJ1-4; unclear D gene. The V gene lost 3 bases and the J gene lost 9 bases, with 17 bases spanning the gap. The CDR3 extends over 15 amino acids. Germline values: CDR1 SGHAT, CDR2 FQNNGV. This chain's CDR3 is CASSFNLGVMKKLFF. As DNA, the CDR3 is TGTGCCAGCAGCTTCAATCTGGGCGTAATGAAAAAACTGTTTTTT.

The chain is built from TRBV5-1 and TRBJ1-2, with D perhaps TRBD1 (6 bases). Trimming took off 0 bases at V and 2 bases at J, with 8 bases between the two ends. This CDR3 is built from 14 residues. Germline V gene data show CDR1 as SGHRS and CDR2 as YFSETQ. CDR3 sequence (DNA): TGCGCCAGCAGCTTGGTTAGGGGGAACTATGGCTACACCTTC. Its translation is CASSLVRGNYGYTF.

V is TRBV11-3 and J is TRBJ2-7; D remains unclear. The CDR3 sequence is 13 residues long. Germline lookup yields CDR1 SGHNT and CDR2 YENEEA. Trimming removed 6 bases from V and 2 bases from J, with 11 bases in between. The CDR3 nucleotides are TGTGCCAGCAGAGCGATAGGGACCTACGAGCAGTACTTC. Translation gives CASRAIGTYEQYF.

This chain connects TRBV5-6 to TRBJ1-4; 7 nucleotides match TRBD1. The germline V gene has CDR1 SGHDT and CDR2 YYEEEE. Trimming took 1 base from V and 8 from J; bases not matched to a gene: 5. This CDR3 spans 14 amino acids. The DNA for the CDR3 is TGTGCCAGCAGCTTGACAGGGGATCGGGAAAAACTGTTTTTT. This encodes CASSLTGDREKLFF.